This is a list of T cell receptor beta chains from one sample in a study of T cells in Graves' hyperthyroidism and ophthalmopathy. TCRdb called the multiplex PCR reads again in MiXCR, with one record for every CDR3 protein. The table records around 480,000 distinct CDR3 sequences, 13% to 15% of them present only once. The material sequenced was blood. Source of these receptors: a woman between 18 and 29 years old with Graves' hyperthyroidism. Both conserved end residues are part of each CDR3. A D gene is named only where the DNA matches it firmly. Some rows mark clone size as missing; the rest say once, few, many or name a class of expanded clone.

CDR3nt: TGTGCCAGCAGCGGGGGTACTAGCGGCAGTGGGTACGGAGAGACCCAGTACTTC
CDR3aa: CASSGGTSGSGYGETQYF
v_gene: TRBV9
j_gene: TRBJ2-5
abundance: many
d_gene: TRBD2

CDR3nt: TGTGCCAGCAGCCTTCCGGGACTACAAGAGACCCAGTACTTC
CDR3aa: CASSLPGLQETQYF
v_gene: TRBV3-1
j_gene: TRBJ2-5
abundance: many
d_gene: TRBD2

CDR3nt: TGCGCCTCCGCCGACGGGCCCGGCTACACCTTC
CDR3aa: CASADGPGYTF
v_gene: TRBV5-1
j_gene: TRBJ1-2
abundance: many
d_gene: NA

CDR3nt: TGTGCCGCACTCTATGGAGGGGCCGGGGAGCTGTTTTTT
CDR3aa: CAALYGGAGELFF
v_gene: TRBV10-3
j_gene: TRBJ2-2
abundance: NA
d_gene: NA

CDR3nt: TGTGCCACCAGTGATAGGTCAGCCCCTAACACCGGGGAGCTGTTTTTT
CDR3aa: CATSDRSAPNTGELFF
v_gene: TRBV24-1
j_gene: TRBJ2-2
abundance: many
d_gene: NA

CDR3nt: TGTGCCACCAGTGGTGCAGGGACTAGAGAGGTCAATGAGCAGTTCTTC
CDR3aa: CATSGAGTREVNEQFF
v_gene: TRBV24-1
j_gene: TRBJ2-1
abundance: NA
d_gene: TRBD2

CDR3nt: TGTGCCAGCAGCCAAGAGACTAGCGGGCCCTACAATGAGCAGTTCTTC
CDR3aa: CASSQETSGPYNEQFF
v_gene: TRBV7-6
j_gene: TRBJ2-1
abundance: few
d_gene: TRBD2

CDR3nt: TGCGCCAGCAGCCCTCTTGGCGGATATACGGGTGGGGAGCTGTTTTTT
CDR3aa: CASSPLGGYTGGELFF
v_gene: TRBV5-1
j_gene: TRBJ2-2
abundance: few
d_gene: NA

CDR3nt: TGTGCCAGCAGTTTACCCGGGCCACCCCTATATGGCTACACCTTC
CDR3aa: CASSLPGPPLYGYTF
v_gene: TRBV6-1
j_gene: TRBJ1-2
abundance: many
d_gene: NA

CDR3nt: TGTGCCAGCAGCGTAGCGAGGACATACACCGGGGAGCTGTTTTTT
CDR3aa: CASSVARTYTGELFF
v_gene: TRBV9
j_gene: TRBJ2-2
abundance: few
d_gene: NA

CDR3nt: TGTGCCAGCAGCTCCCCCTATAGCAATCAGCCCCAGCATTTT
CDR3aa: CASSSPYSNQPQHF
v_gene: TRBV7-9
j_gene: TRBJ1-5
abundance: NA
d_gene: NA

CDR3nt: TGTGCCACCAGTGCGGAGAGCTCCTACAATGAGCAGTTCTTC
CDR3aa: CATSAESSYNEQFF
v_gene: TRBV24-1
j_gene: TRBJ2-1
abundance: NA
d_gene: NA

CDR3nt: TGTGCCAGCAGCTTAGTCCGCTATAATTCACCCCTCCACTTT
CDR3aa: CASSLVRYNSPLHF
v_gene: TRBV11-2
j_gene: TRBJ1-6
abundance: many
d_gene: NA

CDR3nt: TGTGCTAGCAGCTTAGCGTCGCGGGAGGGCCGGAGGACAGATACGCAGTATTTT
CDR3aa: CASSLASREGRRTDTQYF
v_gene: TRBV7-7
j_gene: TRBJ2-3
abundance: few
d_gene: TRBD2

CDR3nt: TGCAGTGCACCCACCGGGAGGAGGGACAATGAGCAGTTCTTC
CDR3aa: CSAPTGRRDNEQFF
v_gene: TRBV20-1
j_gene: TRBJ2-1
abundance: NA
d_gene: TRBD2

CDR3nt: TGTGCCATCAGTGAGAGGAGCCGGGACAGTGAAGCTTTCTTT
CDR3aa: CAISERSRDSEAFF
v_gene: TRBV10-3
j_gene: TRBJ1-1
abundance: many
d_gene: TRBD1

CDR3nt: TGTGCCAGCAGCCAGGCAAGCGGGAGCGGTGAGCAGTTCTTC
CDR3aa: CASSQASGSGEQFF
v_gene: TRBV3-1
j_gene: TRBJ2-1
abundance: many
d_gene: TRBD2